The 2 T cell receptor beta chains listed next were all sequenced from one sample in a study of CD8+CD57+ T cells in acquired aplastic anemia. Genomic DNA was employed as the template in profiling TCR beta VDJ and CDR3. TCRdb re-called the reads through MiXCR, storing one row per CDR3 protein. In the table there are 300,000 or so distinct CDR3 sequences, 56% of which are singletons. CD8+CD57+ cell expansion, shown by flow cytometry, had occurred in the patients selected for sequencing. Sequences were obtained from sorted CD4+, CD8+, or CD8+CD57+ T cells (not recorded which) from PBMCs. These TCRs come from a human donor with aplastic anemia.

For this clonotype: The junction and the germline gene differ at one end; a read error may be behind it. The chain carries TRBV5-1 and TRBJ2-7, with no clear D. Germline CDR1 reads SGHRS; CDR2 reads YFSETQ. The CDR3 is 13 residues long. The CDR3 nucleotides read TGTGCCAGCAGCCCCGCCAGCTCCTACGAGCAGTACTTC. The encoded protein is CASSPASSYEQYF.

The DNA of the CDR3 is TGCGCCAGCAGTGAGTCGACGGCTAGCGGGAGGTGGGAGACCCAGTACTTC. Encoded protein: CASSESTASGRWETQYF. The chain recombines TRBV10-1 with TRBJ2-5; 11 nucleotides match TRBD2. This CDR3 has 17 amino acids. Germline V CDR1 and CDR2: WNHNN, SYGVQD (reference sequence). With V trimmed by 0 bases and J by 5 bases, 8 bases remained unmatched.